The clone carrying this TCR beta chain was detected only a few times. Its target is unknown. This specimen comes from a study of chemoradiotherapy in HPV16-positive cancers. Study-wide findings and caveats: In HPV16-positive patients, HPV-responsive T-cell expansion tracked better recurrence-free survival.

Method: immunoSEQ multiplex PCR; TCRdb's copy keeps in-frame clones and lacks some. The sample yields 17,000 or so clones, about 74% seen once. Germline V gene data show CDR1 as SGDLS and CDR2 as YYNGEE. The germline V and J ends were trimmed by 0 bases and 10 bases, with 13 bases remaining between them. CDR3 length: 13 amino acids. The TCR originated in a human donor with HPV-associated anogenital cancer. Specimen: tumor tissue, collected from a patient who underwent chemoradiotherapy. The chain joins TRBV9 to TRBJ1-1; D perhaps matches TRBD1 (6 bases). CDR3 sequence: CASSVELGAVAFF. Written as DNA, the CDR3 is TGTGCCAGCAGCGTAGAGTTGGGGGCTGTAGCTTTCTTT.